This T cell receptor (beta chain) was sequenced in a study of cytomegalovirus exposure and HLA in healthy donors. This clone was observed at least ten times. Germline CDR1 is SNHLY and CDR2 is FYNNEI. V was shortened by 6 bases and J by 4 bases, with 7 bases between the two germline ends. The CDR3 contains 12 residues. Assay: immunoSEQ multiplex PCR; the TCRdb copy retains only in-frame clones and omits some. The table lists over 200,000 clones, 85% to 90% of them singletons. The specimen was PBMCs. This clonotype was sampled from a young woman in good health and CMV-seronegative. The chain recombines TRBV2 with TRBJ1-3; D is ambiguous. The CDR3 coding sequence is TGTGCCAGCAGAGAACAGGGAAACACCATATATTTT. It specifies CASREQGNTIYF.